The 11 T cell receptor beta chains listed next were all sequenced from one sample in a study of type 1 regulatory T cells. General observations from the study: Compared with non-type 1 regulatory T cells, type 1 regulatory T cells showed a more restricted TCR repertoire.

TCRdb passed the reads through MiXCR, listing each CDR3 protein once. The data show under 6,500 distinct CDR3 sequences, roughly a third seen once. These TCRs' antigens remain unknown. Sequenced: cultured type 1 regulatory T (Tr1) cells, either the whole culture or a sorted fraction (not recorded which). All receptors come from a human donor in good health.

This clonotype has just a few counts. The CDR3 DNA reads as TGTGCCAGCCGCGTGAAACCAGATACGCAGTATTTT. It specifies CASRVKPDTQYF. V is TRBV6-5 and J is TRBJ2-3; D not resolved. Trimming removed 8 bases at V and 4 bases at J, with 10 bases between. Looked up from germline, CDR1 is MNHEY and CDR2 is SVGAGI. CDR3 length equals 12 residues.

The genes are TRBV25-1 and TRBJ2-7; 8 bases are a match to TRBD2. V lost 2 bases and J lost 4; bases outside the gene matches: 1. Germline CDR1 and CDR2: MGHDK and SYGVNS. The CDR3 is made up of 13 amino acids. The CDR3 region is CASSELAGYEQYF. CDR3 DNA: TGTGCCAGCAGTGAACTAGCGGGTTACGAGCAGTACTTC.

This clonotype was recorded only once. V and J are TRBV11-2 and TRBJ2-7; D possibly corresponds to TRBD2 (6 bases). Trimming took 5 bases from V and 3 from J, leaving 17 bases between them. The germline V gene encodes CDR1 SGHAT and CDR2 FQNNGV. The CDR3 loop spans 15 amino acids. The chain's CDR3 is CASSAAGLQYYEQYF. The CDR3 region has the DNA TGTGCCAGCAGCGCCGCGGGACTGCAATACTACGAGCAGTACTTC.

This clonotype was seen ten or more times. The V and J genes are TRBV27 and TRBJ2-7, with 8 bases aligning to TRBD2. The germline V gene encodes CDR1 MNHEY and CDR2 SMNVEV (reference sequence). The trim removed 5 bases at V and 4 bases at J, leaving 7 bases unmatched. The CDR3 sequence is 14 residues long. The CDR3 here is CASSLREGNYEQYF. CDR3 coding DNA: TGTGCCAGCAGTCTCCGGGAGGGGAATTACGAGCAGTACTTC.

By its share, this clonotype is large. This rearrangement joins TRBV15 to TRBJ2-5; D is perhaps TRBD1 or TRBD2 (5 bases each). The CDR3 extends over 15 amino acids. The V end was cut by 5 bases, the J end by 4 bases, with 17 bases between. CDR1 is LNHNV, CDR2 YYDKDF, per germline (reference sequence). The CDR3 is CATSLAPGLGETQYF. In DNA, the CDR3 is TGTGCCACCAGCCTAGCCCCAGGGCTCGGAGAGACCCAGTACTTC.

The chain couples TRBV4-1 to TRBJ1-2; 7 positions match TRBD1. Unmatched junction bases numbered 9, after V lost 4 bases and J lost 1 base. Germline CDR1 is MGHRA and CDR2 is YSYEKL. The CDR3 contains 16 residues. The CDR3: CASSPGTEIFNYGYTF. CDR3 nucleotides: TGCGCCAGCAGCCCCGGGACAGAGATTTTTAACTATGGCTACACCTTC.

The sample holds many counts of this clonotype. The chain is built from TRBV9 and TRBJ2-7; 7 nucleotides line up with TRBD2. This CDR3 contains 16 residues. J was trimmed by 0 bases and V by 0 bases; bases with no gene match: 6. The V gene's germline CDR1 is SGDLS and CDR2 YYNGEE. The CDR3 coding sequence is TGTGCCAGCAGCGTAGATTTGGGCGGGAGCTCCTACGAGCAGTACTTC. Translation: CASSVDLGGSSYEQYF.

In this sample, this clonotype turned up a few times. The gene calls are TRBV9 and TRBJ2-1; 9 bases agree with TRBD2. Germline lookup yields CDR1 SGDLS and CDR2 YYNGEE. J gave up 5 bases and V 2 bases, and 8 bases lay outside the gene matches. The CDR3 runs to 16 residues. In DNA, the CDR3 is TGTGCCAGCAGCGTCGGACTAGCGCAAGCCGACAATGAGCAGTTCTTC. Translation: CASSVGLAQADNEQFF. The whole variable domain, filled in from reference TRBV9 and TRBJ2-1, reads DSGVTQTPKHLITATGQRVTLRCSPRSGDLSVYWYQQSLDQGLQFLIQYYNGEERAKGNILERFSAQQFPDLHSELNLSSLELGDSALYFCASSVGLAQADNEQFFGPGTRLTVL.

In its sample, this clonotype was seen a few times. The rearrangement joins TRBV20-1 to TRBJ2-3; TRBD2 matches 10 bases. Germline CDR1 reads DFQATT; CDR2 reads SNEGSKA (reference sequence). With 5 bases clipped from V and 6 bases from J, the junction kept 5 bases outside the gene matches. This CDR3 has 13 residues. CDR3 loop: CSALAGAVDTQYF. CDR3 coding DNA: TGCAGTGCTCTAGCGGGAGCGGTTGATACGCAGTATTTT.

The sample holds one count of this clonotype. The chain employs TRBV2 and TRBJ1-5; 8 bases line up with TRBD1. CDR3 length equals 14 residues. Germline values: CDR1 SNHLY, CDR2 FYNNEI. The trim removed 6 bases at V and 7 bases at J, leaving 8 bases unmatched. CDR3 protein: CASSGGTGRQPQHF. CDR3 sequence (DNA): TGTGCCAGCAGCGGAGGGACAGGAAGGCAGCCCCAGCATTTT.

This clonotype was seen at least ten times. The chain is built from TRBV7-6 and TRBJ2-3; D perhaps matches TRBD1 (6 bases). This CDR3 has 15 residues. With 2 bases removed from V and 6 bases from J, the gap between germline ends came to 15 bases. Germline V gives CDR1 SGHVS, CDR2 FNYEAQ. The CDR3 loop is CASSLRKGTGDTQYF. The DNA of the CDR3 is TGTGCCAGCAGCTTAAGGAAGGGAACAGGGGATACGCAGTATTTT.